The clone carrying this TCR beta chain was counted ten times or more. Researchers prepared the TCRbeta library using unique molecular identifiers, the study reports. TCRdb processed the PCR reads anew with MiXCR; each CDR3 protein has one entry. The sample lists about 200,000 distinct CDR3 sequences, 5% to 6.5% occurring once. Germline assignment: CDR1 SQVTM and CDR2 ANQGSEA. The CDR3 has 12 amino acids. V lost 4 bases to trimming and J lost 3 bases; unmatched junction nucleotides: 3. The data were taken from a study of T-cell reconstitution after alpha-beta-depleted transplantation in children. The material was PBMCs, obtained before TCRalphabeta/CD19-depleted stem cell transplant. V is TRBV29-1 and J is TRBJ2-7, with 7 bases lining up with TRBD1. The receptor comes from a girl under two years old with combined immunodeficiency, due to receive a stem cell transplant. The CDR3 DNA is TGCAGCGTTGGTGGGACAGTCTACGAGCAGTACTTC. Translating gives CSVGGTVYEQYF.